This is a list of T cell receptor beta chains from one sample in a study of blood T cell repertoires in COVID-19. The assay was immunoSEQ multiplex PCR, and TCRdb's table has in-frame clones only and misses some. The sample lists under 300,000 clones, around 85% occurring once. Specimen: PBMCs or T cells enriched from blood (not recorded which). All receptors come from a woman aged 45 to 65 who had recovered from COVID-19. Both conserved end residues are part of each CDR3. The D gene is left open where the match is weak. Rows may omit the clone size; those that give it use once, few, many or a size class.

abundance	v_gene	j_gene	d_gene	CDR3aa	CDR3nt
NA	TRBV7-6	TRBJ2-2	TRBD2	CASSLRTSGATGELFF	TGTGCCAGCAGCCTTCGGACTAGCGGAGCCACCGGGGAGCTGTTTTTT
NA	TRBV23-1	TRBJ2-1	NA	CASSLITRMEGGYNEQFF	TGCGCCAGCAGTCTTATCACGCGGATGGAAGGTGGGTACAATGAGCAGTTCTTC
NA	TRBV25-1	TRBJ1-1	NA	CASSGPSRRAFF	TGTGCCAGCAGTGGGCCCTCCCGGAGGGCTTTCTTT
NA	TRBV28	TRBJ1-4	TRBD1	CASSFGQGLYEKLFF	TGTGCCAGCAGTTTCGGACAGGGCCTTTACGAAAAACTGTTTTTT
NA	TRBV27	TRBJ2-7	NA	CASSGQSSYEQYF	TGTGCCAGCAGTGGACAATCCTCCTACGAGCAGTACTTC
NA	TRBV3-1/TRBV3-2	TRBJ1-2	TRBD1	CASSQTDRDGYTF	TGTGCCAGCAGCCAAACGGACAGGGACGGCTACACCTTC
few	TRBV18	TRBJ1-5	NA	CASSPRGTGGNQPQHF	TGTGCCAGCTCACCTCGCGGAACAGGAGGCAATCAGCCCCAGCATTTT
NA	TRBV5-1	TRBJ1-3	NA	CASSPGGAGNTIYF	TGCGCCAGCAGCCCCGGAGGGGCCGGAAACACCATATATTTT
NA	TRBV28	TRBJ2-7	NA	CASSLTGSYEQYF	TGTGCCAGCAGTTTGACAGGCTCTTACGAGCAGTACTTC
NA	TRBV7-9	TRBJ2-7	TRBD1	CASSMGQMYEQYF	TGTGCCAGCAGCATGGGACAGATGTACGAGCAGTACTTC
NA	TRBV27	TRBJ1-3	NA	CASRARQSSGNTIYF	TGTGCCAGCAGGGCACGACAGAGCTCTGGAAACACCATATATTTT
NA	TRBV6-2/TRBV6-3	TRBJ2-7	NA	CASSYRTIVRGYEQYF	TGTGCCAGCAGTTACCGGACCATAGTTAGGGGCTACGAGCAGTACTTC
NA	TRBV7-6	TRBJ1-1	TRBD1	CASSDRENTEAFF	TGTGCCAGCAGCGACAGGGAGAACACTGAAGCTTTCTTT
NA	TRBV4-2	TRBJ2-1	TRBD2	CASSQEAGDGNEQFF	TGTGCCAGCAGCCAAGAAGCGGGAGATGGCAATGAGCAGTTCTTC
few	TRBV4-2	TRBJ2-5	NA	CASSLTQTSQETQYF	TGTGCCAGCAGCCTAACGCAGACTAGCCAAGAGACCCAGTACTTC
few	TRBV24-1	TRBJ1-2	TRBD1	CATSDPGTGYDYGYTF	TGTGCCACCAGTGACCCCGGGACAGGGTACGACTATGGCTACACCTTC
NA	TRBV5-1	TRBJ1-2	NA	CASSDLSGYTF	TGCGCCAGCTCGGACTTATCCGGCTACACCTTC
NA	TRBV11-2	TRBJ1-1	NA	CASSTRPPGHGNTEAFF	TGTGCCAGCAGCACCAGGCCCCCGGGACACGGGAACACTGAAGCTTTCTTT
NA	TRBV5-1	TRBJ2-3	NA	CASNRDDPSTDTQYF	TGCGCCAGCAACAGGGACGACCCTAGCACAGATACGCAGTATTTT
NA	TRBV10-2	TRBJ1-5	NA	CASSDVVYSNQPQHF	TGCGCCAGCAGTGACGTTGTCTATAGCAATCAGCCCCAGCATTTT
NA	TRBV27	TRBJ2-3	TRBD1	CASSLKGAITDTQYF	TGTGCCAGCAGTTTAAAGGGGGCGATCACAGATACGCAGTATTTT
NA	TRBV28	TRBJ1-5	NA	CASERNNQPQHF	TGTGCCAGCGAGAGGAACAATCAGCCCCAGCATTTT
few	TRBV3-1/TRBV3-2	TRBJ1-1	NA	CASSRGQNTEAFF	TGTGCCAGCAGCCGGGGACAGAACACTGAAGCTTTCTTT
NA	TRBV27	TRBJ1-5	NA	CASSFSGFGQPQHF	TGTGCCAGCAGTTTTTCAGGGTTCGGTCAGCCCCAGCATTTT
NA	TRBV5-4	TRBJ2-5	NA	CASSSKVREETQYF	TGTGCCAGCAGCTCGAAAGTTCGGGAAGAGACCCAGTACTTC
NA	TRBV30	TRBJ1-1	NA	CAWSEGRGTTEAFF	TGTGCCTGGAGTGAAGGAAGAGGAACCACTGAAGCTTTCTTT
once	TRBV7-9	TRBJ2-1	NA	CASIAVGTSHNEQFF	TGTGCCAGCATCGCCGTAGGGACAAGCCACAATGAGCAGTTCTTC
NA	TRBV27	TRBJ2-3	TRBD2	CASSLTSGSTDTQYF	TGTGCCAGCAGTTTGACTAGCGGGAGCACAGATACGCAGTATTTT
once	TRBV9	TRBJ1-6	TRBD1	CASSAGTGQAPLHF	TGTGCCAGCAGCGCCGGGACAGGGCAGGCACCCCTCCACTTT
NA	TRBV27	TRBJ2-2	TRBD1	CASNQGVTGELFF	TGTGCCAGCAATCAGGGGGTCACCGGGGAGCTGTTTTTT
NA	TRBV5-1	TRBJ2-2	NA	CASSLAGGDTGELFF	TGCGCCAGCAGCTTAGCAGGAGGCGACACCGGGGAGCTGTTTTTT
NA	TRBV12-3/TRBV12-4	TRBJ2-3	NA	CASSHSPLDTQYF	TGTGCCAGCAGTCACAGCCCGCTAGATACGCAGTATTTT
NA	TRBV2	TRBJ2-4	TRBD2	CASSASPGTSGRAKNIQYF	TGTGCCAGCAGTGCCTCGCCTGGGACTAGCGGGAGGGCCAAAAACATTCAGTACTTC
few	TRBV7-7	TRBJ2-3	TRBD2	CASSSGLAGGGDTQYF	TGTGCTAGCAGCTCGGGACTAGCGGGAGGGGGAGATACGCAGTATTTT